Listed below are T cell receptor beta chains from one sample, sequenced in a study of T-cell memory formation after mild COVID-19. TCRdb analysed the 5' RACE reads with MiXCR anew, one entry per CDR3 protein. The data contain some 48,000 distinct CDR3 sequences, roughly a quarter of them singletons. The specimen was PBMCs or a T cell subset sorted from them (not recorded which). Every receptor here comes from a man between 18 and 29 years old who had mild COVID-19 (a few samples of this study predate the infection). Cell type and time point are not known. CDR3s include the opening cysteine and the closing phenylalanine or tryptophan. Fields, in order: D gene, V gene, J gene, clone size, CDR3 protein, CDR3 DNA. A D gene is named only where the DNA matches it firmly. Size is omitted from some rows. Given values are once, few, many or a class for expanded clones.

>.|TRBV6-2/TRBV6-3|TRBJ2-3|.
CASTTPSTDTQYF
TGTGCCAGCACAACCCCCAGCACAGATACGCAGTATTTT
>TRBD1|TRBV25-1|TRBJ1-6|.
CASNGQGDGSPLHF
TGTGCCAGCAACGGACAGGGGGATGGTTCACCCCTCCACTTT
>.|TRBV7-6|TRBJ2-1|many
CASSPSWGGNSYNEQFF
TGTGCCAGCAGCCCGTCCTGGGGGGGCAACTCCTACAATGAGCAGTTCTTC
>.|TRBV7-9|TRBJ2-5|few
CASSPEGETQYF
TGTGCCAGCAGCCCCGAGGGGGAGACCCAGTACTTC
>.|TRBV11-2|TRBJ2-5|.
CASSLGGRWGQETQYF
TGTGCCAGCAGCTTAGGAGGGAGGTGGGGACAAGAGACCCAGTACTTC
>TRBD1|TRBV7-3|TRBJ2-3|.
CASSSTGADTQYF
TGTGCCAGCAGCTCCACAGGGGCAGATACGCAGTATTTT
>TRBD1|TRBV7-9|TRBJ2-7|.
CASSSGTVTYEQYF
TGTGCCAGCAGCTCCGGGACAGTCACCTACGAGCAGTACTTC
>TRBD1|TRBV2|TRBJ2-4|.
CASGTPGQGTDIQYF
TGTGCCAGCGGGACACCGGGACAGGGGACAGACATTCAGTACTTC
>.|TRBV6-5|TRBJ1-3|many
CASRGGSISGNTIYF
TGTGCCAGCAGGGGAGGCAGTATCTCTGGAAACACCATATATTTT
>.|TRBV9|TRBJ2-2|.
CASSVGGSTGELFF
TGTGCCAGCAGCGTAGGGGGCAGCACCGGGGAGCTGTTTTTT
>.|TRBV7-9|TRBJ2-1|.
CASSLPLGRSYNEQFF
TGTGCCAGCAGCTTACCCCTCGGCCGCTCCTACAATGAGCAGTTCTTC
>.|TRBV9|TRBJ2-3|few
CASSVVVDTQYF
TGTGCCAGCAGCGTAGTGGTAGATACGCAGTATTTT
>.|TRBV27|TRBJ2-7|few
CAAGVSYEQYF
TGTGCCGCTGGCGTCTCCTACGAGCAGTACTTC
>TRBD2|TRBV6-5|TRBJ2-5|.
CASSYSGGTQETQYF
TGTGCCAGCAGTTATAGCGGGGGGACCCAAGAGACCCAGTACTTC
>TRBD1|TRBV7-2|TRBJ2-7|.
CASSFRDRGNEQYF
TGTGCCAGCAGCTTCCGGGACAGGGGCAACGAGCAGTACTTC
>.|TRBV4-1|TRBJ2-2|.
CASSTRVNTGELFF
TGCGCCAGCAGCACCCGGGTGAACACCGGGGAGCTGTTTTTT
>.|TRBV29-1|TRBJ1-5|many
CSVEDGRGGNQPQHF
TGCAGCGTTGAAGACGGGAGGGGAGGGAATCAGCCCCAGCATTTT
>.|TRBV2|TRBJ2-5|.
CASSPEGSQETQYF
TGTGCCAGCAGCCCCGAGGGGTCTCAAGAGACCCAGTACTTC
>.|TRBV6-5|TRBJ2-1|few
CASSPRGQGTREQFF
TGTGCCAGCAGTCCTCGGGGGCAGGGCACAAGGGAGCAGTTCTTC
>.|TRBV6-5|TRBJ2-3|few
CASSPRGGDTQYF
TGTGCCAGCAGCCCTCGAGGTGGGGATACGCAGTATTTT
>.|TRBV7-9|TRBJ2-3|few
CASSSPSGYTDTQYF
TGTGCCAGCAGCTCCCCATCAGGGTACACAGATACGCAGTATTTT
>TRBD1|TRBV29-1|TRBJ2-1|few
CSVAGTGDSEQFF
TGCAGCGTTGCCGGGACAGGGGATAGTGAGCAGTTCTTC
>.|TRBV5-1|TRBJ2-3|few
CASSFSSKDTQYF
TGCGCCAGCAGCTTTTCCTCGAAAGATACGCAGTATTTT
>TRBD1|TRBV7-6|TRBJ1-1|.
CASSLEVGTEKAFF
TGTGCCAGCAGCTTAGAGGTCGGGACAGAAAAAGCTTTCTTT
>.|TRBV5-1|TRBJ2-1|.
CASSLTENEQFF
TGCGCCAGCAGCTTGACCGAGAATGAGCAGTTCTTC
>TRBD1|TRBV7-6|TRBJ1-1|many
CASSSNRGRGTEAFF
TGTGCCAGCAGCTCTAACAGGGGGCGTGGGACTGAAGCTTTCTTT
>TRBD1|TRBV15|TRBJ1-5|few
CATSPHRGDQPQHF
TGTGCCACCAGCCCCCACAGGGGAGATCAGCCCCAGCATTTT
>TRBD2|TRBV4-3|TRBJ2-1|few
CASSQGWSGGLGEQFF
TGCGCCAGCAGCCAGGGATGGAGCGGGGGGTTGGGTGAGCAGTTCTTC
>TRBD1|TRBV5-6|TRBJ1-2|few
CASSPGQGARGYTF
TGTGCCAGCAGCCCCGGCCAGGGGGCGCGAGGCTACACCTTC
>TRBD2|TRBV4-2|TRBJ2-3|.
CASSQDAGGGRPDTQYF
TGTGCCAGCAGCCAAGATGCGGGCGGGGGGAGACCAGATACGCAGTATTTT
>.|TRBV5-6|TRBJ1-3|.
CASSRRTDNSGNTIYF
TGTGCCAGCAGCCGGCGAACGGATAACTCTGGAAACACCATATATTTT
>.|TRBV6-5|TRBJ1-1|.
CASSYSTYRAEVAEAFF
TGTGCCAGCAGTTACTCGACCTACAGGGCGGAAGTAGCTGAAGCTTTCTTT
>.|TRBV6-5|TRBJ2-1|few
CASSYSSLNEQFF
TGTGCCAGCAGTTACTCTAGTCTGAATGAGCAGTTCTTC
>.|TRBV11-2|TRBJ2-3|few
CASSLGSRTTDTQYF
TGTGCCAGCAGCTTAGGCTCAAGAACCACAGATACGCAGTATTTT
>.|TRBV12-3/TRBV12-4|TRBJ2-3|.
CASTGADTQYF
TGTGCCAGCACAGGGGCCGATACGCAGTATTTT
>.|TRBV18|TRBJ1-4|.
CASSPRENEKLFF
TGTGCCAGCTCACCTCGGGAGAATGAAAAACTGTTTTTT
>TRBD1|TRBV6-4|TRBJ2-2|many
CASSGTGTGELFF
TGTGCCAGCAGTGGGACAGGCACCGGGGAGCTGTTTTTT